Reported below is one TCR beta chain. These data are taken from a study of blood T cell repertoires in COVID-19. Study information: The United States, Italy and Spain provided the acute and convalescent COVID-19 samples. Sample material is recorded as cDNA or gDNA derived from T cells, B-cell-depleted T cells, or PBMCs.

Per the original data handling: Reference gene primer amplification gave nucleated cell count estimates. The repertoire was sequenced with immunoSEQ multiplex PCR; TCRdb's copy has only in-frame clones and lacks some. V and J calls plus clone size are reproduced from that table; the DNA served to infer D and trimming. The sample has around 200,000 clones, approximately 85% seen once; the top ten hold 5% to 8%. The specimen was PBMCs or T cells enriched from blood (not recorded which). The sequence was collected from a man aged 40-50 years who had recovered from COVID-19.

DNA for the CDR3: TGTGCCAGCAGCGCAGGACAAAAGAACACTGAAGCTTTCTTT. This translates into CASSAGQKNTEAFF. The chain carries TRBV9 and TRBJ1-1, with a tentative D call TRBD1 (5 bases). Germline-derived CDR1 and CDR2 are SGDLS and YYNGEE. Trimming cost V 3 bases and J 1 base, with 10 bases left between them. The CDR3 loop spans 14 amino acids.